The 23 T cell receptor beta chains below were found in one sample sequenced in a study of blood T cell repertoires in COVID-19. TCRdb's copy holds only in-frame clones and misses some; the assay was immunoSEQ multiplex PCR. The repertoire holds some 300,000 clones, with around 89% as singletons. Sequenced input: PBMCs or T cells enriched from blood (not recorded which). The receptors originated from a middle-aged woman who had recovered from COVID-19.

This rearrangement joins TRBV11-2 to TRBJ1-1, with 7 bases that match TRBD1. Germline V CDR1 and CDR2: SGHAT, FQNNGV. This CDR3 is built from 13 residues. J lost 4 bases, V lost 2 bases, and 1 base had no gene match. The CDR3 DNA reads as TGTGCCAGCAGCTTAACAGGGGTCACTGAAGCTTTCTTT. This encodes CASSLTGVTEAFF.

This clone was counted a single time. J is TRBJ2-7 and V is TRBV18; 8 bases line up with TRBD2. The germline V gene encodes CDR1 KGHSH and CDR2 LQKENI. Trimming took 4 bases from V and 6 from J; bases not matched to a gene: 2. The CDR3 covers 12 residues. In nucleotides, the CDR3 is TGTGCCAGCTCACTTAGCGGGGTCGAGCAGTACTTC. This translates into CASSLSGVEQYF.

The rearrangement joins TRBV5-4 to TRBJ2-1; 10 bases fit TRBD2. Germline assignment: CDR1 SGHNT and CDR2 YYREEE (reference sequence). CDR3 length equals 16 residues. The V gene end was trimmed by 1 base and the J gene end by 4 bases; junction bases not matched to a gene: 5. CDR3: CASSLSLAGAYNEQFF. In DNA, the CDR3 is TGTGCCAGCAGCTTGTCGCTAGCGGGGGCGTACAATGAGCAGTTCTTC.

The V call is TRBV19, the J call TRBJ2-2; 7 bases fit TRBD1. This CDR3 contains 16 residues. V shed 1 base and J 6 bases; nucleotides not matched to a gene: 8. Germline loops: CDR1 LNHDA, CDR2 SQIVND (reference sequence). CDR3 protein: CASSIGGGRASGELFF. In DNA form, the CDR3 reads TGTGCCAGTAGTATAGGAGGGGGCAGGGCTTCCGGGGAGCTGTTTTTT.

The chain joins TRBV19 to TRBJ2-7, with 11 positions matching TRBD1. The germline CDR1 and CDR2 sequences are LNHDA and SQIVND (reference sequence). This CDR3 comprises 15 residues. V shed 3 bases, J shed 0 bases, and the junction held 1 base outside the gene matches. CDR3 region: CASSIGTGGSYEQYF. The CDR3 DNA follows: TGTGCCAGTAGTATCGGGACAGGGGGCTCCTACGAGCAGTACTTC.

The CDR3: CATRDRQNTGELFF. The CDR3 DNA follows: TGTGCCACTAGGGACAGGCAAAACACCGGGGAGCTGTTTTTT. The V gene is TRBV24-1, the J gene TRBJ2-2, with 8 bases fitting TRBD1. Germline V lookup: CDR1 KGHDR, CDR2 SFDVKD. J lost 2 bases, V lost 10 bases, and 5 bases had no gene match. The CDR3 contains 14 residues.

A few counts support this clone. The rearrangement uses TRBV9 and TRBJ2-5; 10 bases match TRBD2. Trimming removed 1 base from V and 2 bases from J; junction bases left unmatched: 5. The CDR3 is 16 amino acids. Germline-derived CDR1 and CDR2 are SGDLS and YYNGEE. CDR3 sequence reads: CASSVRASGGQETQYF. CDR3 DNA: TGTGCCAGCAGCGTAAGGGCTAGCGGGGGTCAAGAGACCCAGTACTTC.

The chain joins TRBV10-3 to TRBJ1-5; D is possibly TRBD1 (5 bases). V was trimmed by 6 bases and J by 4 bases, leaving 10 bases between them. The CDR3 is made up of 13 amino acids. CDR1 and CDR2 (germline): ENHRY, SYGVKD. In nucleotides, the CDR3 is TGTGCCATCAGGCAGGGTGAGAATCAGCCCCAGCATTTT. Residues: CAIRQGENQPQHF.

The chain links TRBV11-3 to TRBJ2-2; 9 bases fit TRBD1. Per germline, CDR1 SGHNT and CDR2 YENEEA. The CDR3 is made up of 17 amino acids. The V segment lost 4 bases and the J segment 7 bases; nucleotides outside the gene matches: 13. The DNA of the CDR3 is TGTGCCAGCAGCTCTAGCCCACAGGGGGCGCGGGGCGGGGAGCTGTTTTTT. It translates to CASSSSPQGARGGELFF.

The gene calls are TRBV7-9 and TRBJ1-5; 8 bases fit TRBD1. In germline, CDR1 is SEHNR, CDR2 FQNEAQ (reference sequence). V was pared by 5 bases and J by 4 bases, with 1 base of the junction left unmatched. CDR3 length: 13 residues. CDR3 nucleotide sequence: TGTGCCAGCAGCCAGGGGGCTAATCAGCCCCAGCATTTT. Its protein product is CASSQGANQPQHF.

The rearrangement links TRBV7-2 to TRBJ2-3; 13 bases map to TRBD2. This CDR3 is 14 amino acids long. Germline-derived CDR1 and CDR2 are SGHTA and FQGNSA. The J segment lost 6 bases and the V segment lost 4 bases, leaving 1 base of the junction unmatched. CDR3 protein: CASSSGLAGDTQYF. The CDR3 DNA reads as TGTGCCAGCAGCTCGGGACTAGCGGGGGATACGCAGTATTTT.

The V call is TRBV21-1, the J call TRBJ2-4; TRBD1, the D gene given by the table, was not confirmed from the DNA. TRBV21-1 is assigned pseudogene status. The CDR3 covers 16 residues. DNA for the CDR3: TGTGCCAGCAGCAGTTTTCCGGGACAGGTAAGAAACATTCAGTACTTC. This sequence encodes CASSSFPGQVRNIQYF.

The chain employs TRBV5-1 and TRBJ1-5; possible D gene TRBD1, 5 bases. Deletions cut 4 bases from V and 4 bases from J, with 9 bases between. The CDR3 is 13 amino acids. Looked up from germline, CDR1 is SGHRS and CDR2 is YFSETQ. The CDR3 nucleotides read TGCGCCAGCAGCCCGGAGGGGAATCAGCCCCAGCATTTT. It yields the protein CASSPEGNQPQHF.

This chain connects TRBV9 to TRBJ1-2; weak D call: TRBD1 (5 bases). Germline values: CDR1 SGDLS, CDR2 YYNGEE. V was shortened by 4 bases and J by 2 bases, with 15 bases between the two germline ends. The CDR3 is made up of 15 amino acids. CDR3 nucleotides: TGTGCCAGCAGCACCGGGGGTCGACAGAACTATGGCTACACCTTC. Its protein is CASSTGGRQNYGYTF.

The CDR3 DNA follows: TGTGCCAGCAACTCTTGGAGGGGGCGCGGATCACCCCTCCACTTT. Its protein product is CASNSWRGRGSPLHF. This chain connects TRBV3-1 (or the pseudogene TRBV3-2) to TRBJ1-6; TRBD1 aligns across 7 bases. CDR1 and CDR2 from the germline V gene are LGHDT and YNNKEL (reference sequence). The CDR3 covers 15 residues. The V segment lost 7 bases and the J segment 10 bases; nucleotides outside the gene matches: 13.

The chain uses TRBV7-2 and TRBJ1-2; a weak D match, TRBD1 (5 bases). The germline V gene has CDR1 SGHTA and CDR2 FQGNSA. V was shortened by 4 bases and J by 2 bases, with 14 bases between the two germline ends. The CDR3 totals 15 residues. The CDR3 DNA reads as TGTGCCAGCAGCTCCTATGGGGCTCCGAACTATGGCTACACCTTC. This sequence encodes CASSSYGAPNYGYTF.

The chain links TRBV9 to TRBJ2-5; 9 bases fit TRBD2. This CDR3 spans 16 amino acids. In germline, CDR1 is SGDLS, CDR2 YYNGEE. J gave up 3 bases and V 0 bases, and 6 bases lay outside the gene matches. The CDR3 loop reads CASSVASAGGKETQYF. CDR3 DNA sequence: TGTGCCAGCAGCGTAGCCTCAGCGGGGGGCAAAGAGACCCAGTACTTC.

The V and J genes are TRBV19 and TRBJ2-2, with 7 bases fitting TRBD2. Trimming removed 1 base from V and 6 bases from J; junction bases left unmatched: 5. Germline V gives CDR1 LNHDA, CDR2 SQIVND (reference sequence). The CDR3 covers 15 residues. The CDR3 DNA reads TGTGCCAGTAGTATAGCCCCAGCGGGGTCCGGGGAGCTGTTTTTT. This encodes CASSIAPAGSGELFF.

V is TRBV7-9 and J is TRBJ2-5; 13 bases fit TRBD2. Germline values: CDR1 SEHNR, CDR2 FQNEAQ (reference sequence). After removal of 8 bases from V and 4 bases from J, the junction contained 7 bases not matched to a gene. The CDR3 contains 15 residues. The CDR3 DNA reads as TGTGCCAGCCGAACGACTAGCGGGAGGCTAGAGACCCAGTACTTC. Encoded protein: CASRTTSGRLETQYF.

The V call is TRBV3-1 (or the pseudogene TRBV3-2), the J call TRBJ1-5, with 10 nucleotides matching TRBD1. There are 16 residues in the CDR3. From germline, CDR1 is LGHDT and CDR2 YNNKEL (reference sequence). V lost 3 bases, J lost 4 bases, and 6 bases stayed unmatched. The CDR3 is CASSQRTGGGNQPQHF. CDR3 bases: TGTGCCAGCAGCCAGCGGACAGGGGGGGGGAATCAGCCCCAGCATTTT.

In DNA, the CDR3 is TGTGCCAGCAGCTCCCGGGACAGCGTTTTCGAGCAGTACTTC. Translated: CASSSRDSVFEQYF. This chain uses TRBV7-9 with TRBJ2-7; 7 bases are shared with TRBD1. With V trimmed by 4 bases and J by 6 bases, 9 bases remained unmatched. Germline-derived CDR1 and CDR2 are SEHNR and FQNEAQ (reference sequence). The CDR3 contains 14 residues.

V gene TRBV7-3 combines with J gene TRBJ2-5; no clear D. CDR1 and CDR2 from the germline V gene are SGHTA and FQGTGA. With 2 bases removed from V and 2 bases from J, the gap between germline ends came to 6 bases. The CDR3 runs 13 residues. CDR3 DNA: TGTGCCAGCAGCTTAGAACAGCAAGAGACCCAGTACTTC. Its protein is CASSLEQQETQYF. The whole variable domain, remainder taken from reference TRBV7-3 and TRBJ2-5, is GAGVSQTPSNKVTEKGKYVELRCDPISGHTALYWYRQSLGQGPEFLIYFQGTGAADDSGLPNDRFFAVRPEGSVSTLKIQRTERGDSAVYLCASSLEQQETQYFGPGTRLLVL.

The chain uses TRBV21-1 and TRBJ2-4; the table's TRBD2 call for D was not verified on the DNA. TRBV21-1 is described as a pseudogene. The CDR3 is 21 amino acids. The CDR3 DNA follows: TGTGCCAGCAGCCCCCAGGGGGTGACTAGCGGGGGGGCAGTTGCCAAAAACATTCAGTACTTC. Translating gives CASSPQGVTSGGAVAKNIQYF.